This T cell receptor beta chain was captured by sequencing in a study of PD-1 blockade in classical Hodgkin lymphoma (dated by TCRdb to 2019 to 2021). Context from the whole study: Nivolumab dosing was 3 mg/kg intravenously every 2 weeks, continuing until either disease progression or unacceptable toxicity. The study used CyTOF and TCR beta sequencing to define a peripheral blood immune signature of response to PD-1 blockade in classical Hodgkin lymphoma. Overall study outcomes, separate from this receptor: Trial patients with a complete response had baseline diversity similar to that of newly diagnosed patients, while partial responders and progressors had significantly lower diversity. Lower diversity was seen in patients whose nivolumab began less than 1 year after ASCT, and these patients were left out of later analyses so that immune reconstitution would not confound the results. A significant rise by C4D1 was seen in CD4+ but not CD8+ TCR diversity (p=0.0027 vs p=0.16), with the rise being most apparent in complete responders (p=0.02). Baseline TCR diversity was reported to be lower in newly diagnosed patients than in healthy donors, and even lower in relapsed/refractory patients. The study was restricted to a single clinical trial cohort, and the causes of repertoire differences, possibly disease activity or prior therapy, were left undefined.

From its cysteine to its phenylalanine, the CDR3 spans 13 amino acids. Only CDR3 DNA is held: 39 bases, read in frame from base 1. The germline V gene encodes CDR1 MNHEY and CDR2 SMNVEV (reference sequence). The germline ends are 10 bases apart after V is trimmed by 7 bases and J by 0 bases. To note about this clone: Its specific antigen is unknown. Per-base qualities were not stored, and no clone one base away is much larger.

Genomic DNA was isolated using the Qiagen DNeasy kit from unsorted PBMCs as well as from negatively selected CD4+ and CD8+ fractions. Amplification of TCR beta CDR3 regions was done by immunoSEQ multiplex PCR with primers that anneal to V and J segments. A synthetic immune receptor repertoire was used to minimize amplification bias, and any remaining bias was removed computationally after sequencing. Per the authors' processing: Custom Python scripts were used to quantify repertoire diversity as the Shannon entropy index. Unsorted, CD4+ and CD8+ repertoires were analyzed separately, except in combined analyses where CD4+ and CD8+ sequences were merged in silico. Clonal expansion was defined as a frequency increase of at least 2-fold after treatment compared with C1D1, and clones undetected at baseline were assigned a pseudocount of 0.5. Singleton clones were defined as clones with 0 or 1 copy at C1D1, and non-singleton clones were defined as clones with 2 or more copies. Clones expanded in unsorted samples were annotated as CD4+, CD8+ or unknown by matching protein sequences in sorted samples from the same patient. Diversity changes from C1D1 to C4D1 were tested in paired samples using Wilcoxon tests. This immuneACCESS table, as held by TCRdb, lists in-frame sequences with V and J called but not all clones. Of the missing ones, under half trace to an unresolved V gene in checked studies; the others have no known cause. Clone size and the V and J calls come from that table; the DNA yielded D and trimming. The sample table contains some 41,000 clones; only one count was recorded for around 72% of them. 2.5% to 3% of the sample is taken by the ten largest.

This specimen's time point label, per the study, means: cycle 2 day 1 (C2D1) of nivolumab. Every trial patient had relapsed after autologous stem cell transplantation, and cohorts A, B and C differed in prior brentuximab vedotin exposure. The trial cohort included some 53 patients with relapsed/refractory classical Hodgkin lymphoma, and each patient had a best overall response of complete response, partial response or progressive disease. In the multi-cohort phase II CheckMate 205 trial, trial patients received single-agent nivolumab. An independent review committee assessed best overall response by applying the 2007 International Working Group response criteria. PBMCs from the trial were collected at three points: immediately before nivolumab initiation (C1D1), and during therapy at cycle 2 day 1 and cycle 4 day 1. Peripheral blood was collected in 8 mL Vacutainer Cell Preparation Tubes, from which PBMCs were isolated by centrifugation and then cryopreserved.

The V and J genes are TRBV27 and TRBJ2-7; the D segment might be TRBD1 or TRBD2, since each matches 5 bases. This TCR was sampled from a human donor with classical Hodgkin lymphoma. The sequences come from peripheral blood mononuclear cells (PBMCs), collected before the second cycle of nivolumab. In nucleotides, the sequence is TGTGCCAGCATGGGACGGCTCTCCTACGAGCAGTACTTC. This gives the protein CASMGRLSYEQYF.